Presented here are 25 T cell receptor beta chains from one specimen sequenced in a study of blood T cells in healthy people across ages. A second 7 to 11 cycle PCR used barcoded and J-beta primers. TCRdb used MiXCR to reprocess the 5' RACE reads, holding one entry per CDR3 protein. The table lists approximately 850,000 distinct CDR3 sequences, 55% to 70% of them singletons. The sequenced material came from blood. These receptors were taken from a man aged 30 to 45 in good health.

V gene TRBV6-5 combines with J gene TRBJ1-1; D is possibly TRBD1 (5 bases). The CDR3 totals 14 residues. Germline lookup yields CDR1 MNHEY and CDR2 SVGAGI. Trimming removed 5 bases from V and 4 bases from J, with 14 bases in between. DNA of the CDR3: TGTGCCAGCAGTCGACAGCCGACGGGCACTGAAGCTTTCTTT. Translating it yields CASSRQPTGTEAFF.

The J gene is TRBJ1-5, the V gene TRBV20-1, with no clear D. Per germline, CDR1 DFQATT and CDR2 SNEGSKA (reference sequence). This CDR3 contains 16 residues. Trimming pared 0 bases from V and 3 bases from J, leaving 15 bases between. The CDR3 loop is CSARDLDPGFNQPQHF. The CDR3 bases are TGCAGTGCTAGAGATCTGGATCCTGGGTTCAATCAGCCCCAGCATTTT.

In its sample, this clonotype was seen a few times. The chain uses TRBV7-2 and TRBJ2-3; TRBD1 might be the D (5 bases). Trimming cost V 5 bases and J 2 bases, with 11 bases left between them. The CDR3 sequence is 14 residues long. Germline-derived CDR1 and CDR2 are SGHTA and FQGNSA. The CDR3 nucleotides are TGTGCCAGCAGCCCGGACATAATCACAGATACGCAGTATTTT. Residues: CASSPDIITDTQYF.

The rearrangement links TRBV28 to TRBJ1-1; 9 nucleotides match TRBD1. This CDR3 comprises 14 residues. Germline assignment: CDR1 MDHEN and CDR2 SYDVKM. The ends lost 8 bases at V and 1 base at J; junction bases unmatched: 5. DNA for the CDR3: TGTGCCAGCCTGGACAGGGGAGGGAACACTGAAGCTTTCTTT. Translating gives CASLDRGGNTEAFF.

V usage is TRBV13 and J usage is TRBJ2-3, with 8 bases aligning to TRBD2. CDR1 is PRHDT, CDR2 FYEKMQ, per germline (reference sequence). The CDR3 has 16 residues. The V segment lost 5 bases and the J segment 7 bases; nucleotides outside the gene matches: 14. The DNA for the CDR3 is TGTGCCAGCAGCCCCAGCGGGTCCGGGGGGGCTTATACGCAGTATTTT. Protein: CASSPSGSGGAYTQYF.

This CDR3 reads CSVEVGGSSYEQYF. The CDR3 DNA follows: TGCAGCGTTGAAGTCGGGGGGAGCTCCTACGAGCAGTACTTC. This rearrangement joins TRBV29-1 to TRBJ2-7, with 7 nucleotides matching TRBD2. The CDR3 is 14 residues long. The V and J ends lost 1 base and 0 bases, in that order; junction bases with no gene match: 3. Germline-derived CDR1 and CDR2 are SQVTM and ANQGSEA.

The sample holds a few counts of this clonotype. The J gene is TRBJ2-5, the V gene TRBV29-1, with 9 bases aligning to TRBD2. CDR1 SQVTM and CDR2 ANQGSEA come from the germline V gene. V lost 2 bases to trimming and J lost 2 bases; unmatched junction nucleotides: 3. CDR3 length: 14 amino acids. CDR3 coding DNA: TGCAGCGTTGAACTAGCGGGAAAGCAAGAGACCCAGTACTTC. Amino acids: CSVELAGKQETQYF.

The chain combines TRBV29-1 with TRBJ2-1; 8 bases map to TRBD1. The germline gives CDR1 SQVTM, CDR2 ANQGSEA. The J segment lost 7 bases and the V segment lost 7 bases, leaving 3 bases of the junction unmatched. The CDR3 extends over 11 amino acids. The CDR3 DNA is TGCAGCGGGGGACAGGCGAATGAGCAGTTCTTC. It encodes CSGGQANEQFF.

The V gene is TRBV6-2 or TRBV6-3, the J gene TRBJ2-1, with 7 bases lining up with TRBD2. This CDR3 has 19 residues. V lost 2 bases to trimming and J lost 7 bases; unmatched junction nucleotides: 20. The germline CDR1 and CDR2 sequences are MNHEY and SVGEGT. CDR3 region: CASSYHNLGSGGSGNEQFF. DNA of the CDR3: TGTGCCAGCAGTTACCACAACTTGGGTTCTGGCGGGAGCGGAAATGAGCAGTTCTTC.

The V and J genes are TRBV6-1 and TRBJ1-5, with 10 bases fitting TRBD1. CDR3 length equals 17 residues. V dropped 6 bases and J dropped 4; count of bases not matched to a gene: 12. Per the germline V gene, CDR1 is MNHNS and CDR2 is SASEGT. The DNA for the CDR3 is TGTGCCAGCAGAACTTCCGGGACAGGGGCCTCTAATCAGCCCCAGCATTTT. Protein product: CASRTSGTGASNQPQHF.

CDR3: CSARPSEDEKLFF. DNA of the CDR3: TGCAGTGCTAGACCATCGGAGGATGAAAAACTGTTTTTT. This rearrangement joins TRBV20-1 to TRBJ1-4, with unresolved D. This CDR3 contains 13 residues. The ends were cut back, 2 bases at V and 6 bases at J, with 10 bases in the middle. The V gene's germline CDR1 is DFQATT and CDR2 SNEGSKA (reference sequence).

For this clonotype: A much larger clone differs by one base, so this may be a read error. V usage is TRBV4-2 and J usage is TRBJ2-4; TRBD1 aligns across 10 bases. The J call may be faulty, since TRBJ2-7 better matches the DNA end. CDR3 size: 13 residues. Germline V gene data show CDR1 as LGHNA and CDR2 as YNFKEQ. The CDR3 coding sequence is TGTGTCAGCAGCCGAGGGACAGGGGACGAGCAGTACTTC. Residues: CVSSRGTGDEQYF.

This clonotype was detected many times. The chain employs TRBV7-3 and TRBJ2-1, with 8 positions matching TRBD2. Per the germline V gene, CDR1 is SGHTA and CDR2 is FQGTGA. The CDR3 has 17 amino acids. V shed 5 bases and J 9 bases; nucleotides not matched to a gene: 18. The DNA for the CDR3 is TGTGCCAGCAGCCCCATCCTCGGACTAGCTGTATTGGGTGAGCAGTTCTTC. This encodes CASSPILGLAVLGEQFF.

V usage is TRBV12-3 or TRBV12-4 and J usage is TRBJ1-2; weak D call: TRBD1 (5 bases). Deletions cut 1 base from V and 8 bases from J, with 8 bases between. This CDR3 has 12 amino acids. In nucleotides, the CDR3 is TGTGCCAGCAGTTTAGGACAGAGGGGCTACACCTTC. Translating gives CASSLGQRGYTF.

The CDR3 DNA is TGCAGTGCTAGAGGGACGGGGTTCGATAATTCACCCCTCCACTTT. It specifies CSARGTGFDNSPLHF. The V and J genes are TRBV20-1 and TRBJ1-6; D unclear. This CDR3 spans 15 amino acids. The germline V and J ends were trimmed by 1 base and 5 bases, with 12 bases remaining between them. CDR1 and CDR2 (germline): DFQATT, SNEGSKA (reference sequence).

In nucleotides, the CDR3 is TGCAGCGTCTTGAATGAGCCGGGACAGACGTGGGACTATGGCTACACCTTC. Translation gives CSVLNEPGQTWDYGYTF. This sequence joins TRBV29-1 and TRBJ1-2; 7 bases fit TRBD1. V shed 6 bases, J shed 3 bases, and the junction held 19 bases outside the gene matches. The CDR3 contains 17 residues. CDR1 and CDR2 from the germline V gene are SQVTM and ANQGSEA.

The chain joins TRBV6-2 or TRBV6-3 to TRBJ1-5; a weak D match, TRBD1 (5 bases). This CDR3 comprises 16 residues. Germline values: CDR1 MNHEY, CDR2 SVGEGT. Trimming shortened V by 2 bases and J by 0 bases, and 11 bases separated the two germline ends. The CDR3 sequence: CASSYGRQYSNQPQHF. CDR3 nucleotide sequence: TGTGCCAGCAGTTACGGTCGACAGTATAGCAATCAGCCCCAGCATTTT.

The chain uses TRBV7-3 and TRBJ1-1; no firm D call. Trimming shortened V by 0 bases and J by 2 bases, and 13 bases separated the two germline ends. Germline V gives CDR1 SGHTA, CDR2 FQGTGA. There are 16 residues in the CDR3. CDR3: CASSLTAGVGNTEAFF. The CDR3 nucleotides are TGTGCCAGCAGCTTAACGGCCGGGGTTGGTAACACTGAAGCTTTCTTT.

The CDR3 is CASSSTSELPSEQYF. DNA of the CDR3: TGTGCCAGCAGCTCCACTAGCGAATTACCTAGTGAGCAGTACTTC. The V and J genes are TRBV7-9 and TRBJ2-5; 7 bases are a match to TRBD2. The CDR3 has 15 amino acids. Germline CDR1 and CDR2: SEHNR and FQNEAQ (reference sequence). Losses at the gene ends were 4 bases for V and 11 bases for J; bases not matched to a gene: 16.

This clonotype has just one count. This sequence joins TRBV27 and TRBJ2-1; no firm D call. CDR3 length: 15 residues. CDR1 is MNHEY and CDR2 is SMNVEV in the germline V gene (reference sequence). V lost 7 bases and J lost 0, with 13 bases in between. In nucleotides, the CDR3 is TGTGCCAGCAAACCATTTATGGCCTCCTACAATGAGCAGTTCTTC. This translates into CASKPFMASYNEQFF.

The chain employs TRBV6-5 and TRBJ2-5; tentatively, D is TRBD1 (5 bases). The V gene lost 4 bases and the J gene lost 0 bases, with 9 bases spanning the gap. CDR1 is MNHEY and CDR2 is SVGAGI in the germline V gene. The CDR3 is made up of 14 amino acids. This chain's CDR3 is CASSSWGYQETQYF. The DNA for the CDR3 is TGTGCCAGCAGTTCGTGGGGCTACCAAGAGACCCAGTACTTC.

The chain carries TRBV12-3 or TRBV12-4 and TRBJ1-2; D might be TRBD1 (6 bases). V was trimmed by 8 bases and J by 3 bases, leaving 13 bases between them. The CDR3 length is 13 residues. This CDR3 reads CASVGDKDYGYTF. The CDR3, as DNA: TGTGCCAGCGTTGGGGACAAAGACTATGGCTACACCTTC.

The V call is TRBV20-1, the J call TRBJ2-1; 8 bases match TRBD2. Germline trimming cut 2 bases from V and 8 bases from J; bases unmatched to any gene: 11. Germline V gene lookup returns CDR1 DFQATT and CDR2 SNEGSKA (reference sequence). This CDR3 is 15 amino acids long. This CDR3 reads CSARTHGGATDEQFF. Here the CDR3 DNA reads TGCAGTGCTAGAACCCACGGGGGGGCTACGGATGAGCAGTTCTTC.

This chain links TRBV4-3 with TRBJ2-5, with TRBD2 identical over 11 bases. Germline-derived CDR1 and CDR2 are LGHNA and YSLEER. V shed 1 base and J 4 bases; nucleotides not matched to a gene: 5. The CDR3 totals 16 residues. CDR3 region: CASSQVLAGGGETQYF. CDR3 sequence (DNA): TGCGCCAGCAGCCAAGTGCTAGCGGGGGGCGGAGAGACCCAGTACTTC.

This clonotype was detected ten times or more. V is TRBV20-1 and J is TRBJ2-1, with 9 bases aligning to TRBD2. Germline V gene lookup returns CDR1 DFQATT and CDR2 SNEGSKA (reference sequence). There are 14 residues in the CDR3. V lost 6 bases to trimming and J lost 4 bases; unmatched junction nucleotides: 7. The CDR3 sequence is CSAPGLADYNEQFF. The CDR3 DNA is TGCAGTGCCCCGGGACTAGCCGATTACAATGAGCAGTTCTTC.